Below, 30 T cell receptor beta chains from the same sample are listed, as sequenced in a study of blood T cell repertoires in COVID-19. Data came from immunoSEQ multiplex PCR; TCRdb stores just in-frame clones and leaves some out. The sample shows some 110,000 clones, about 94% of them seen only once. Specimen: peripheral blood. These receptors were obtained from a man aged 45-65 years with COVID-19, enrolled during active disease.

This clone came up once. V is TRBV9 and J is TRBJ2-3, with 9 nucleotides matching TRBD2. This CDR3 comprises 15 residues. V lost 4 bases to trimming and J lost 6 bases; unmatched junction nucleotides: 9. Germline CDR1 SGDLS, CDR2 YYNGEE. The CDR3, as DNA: TGTGCCAGCAGCTTAGGGTCTAGCGGGGCCGATACGCAGTATTTT. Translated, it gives CASSLGSSGADTQYF.

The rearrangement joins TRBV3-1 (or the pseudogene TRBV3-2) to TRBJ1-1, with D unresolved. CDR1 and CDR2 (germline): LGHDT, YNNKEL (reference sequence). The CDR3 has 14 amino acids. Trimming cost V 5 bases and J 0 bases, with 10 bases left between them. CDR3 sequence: CASSLTVMNTEAFF. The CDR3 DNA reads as TGTGCCAGCAGCTTAACAGTAATGAACACTGAAGCTTTCTTT.

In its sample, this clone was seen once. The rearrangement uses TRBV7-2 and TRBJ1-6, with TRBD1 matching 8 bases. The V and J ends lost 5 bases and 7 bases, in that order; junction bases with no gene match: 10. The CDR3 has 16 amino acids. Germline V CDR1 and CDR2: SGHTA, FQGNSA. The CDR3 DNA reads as TGTGCCAGCAGCCCTGGACAGGGCTTGGGGAATTCACCCCTCCACTTT. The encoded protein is CASSPGQGLGNSPLHF.

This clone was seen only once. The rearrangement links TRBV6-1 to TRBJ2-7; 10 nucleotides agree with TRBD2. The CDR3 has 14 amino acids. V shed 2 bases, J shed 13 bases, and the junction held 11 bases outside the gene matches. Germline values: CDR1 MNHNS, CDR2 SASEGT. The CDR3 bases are TGTGCCAGCAGTGAAAGCCTAGCGGGAGCCCCGAGTTACGTC. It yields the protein CASSESLAGAPSYV.

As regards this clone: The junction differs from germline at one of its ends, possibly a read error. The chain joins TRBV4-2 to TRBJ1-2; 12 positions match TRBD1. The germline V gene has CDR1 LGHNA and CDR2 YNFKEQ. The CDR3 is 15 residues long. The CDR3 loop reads CASSQVGPGQGANYF. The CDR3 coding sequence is TGTGCCAGCAGCCAAGTAGGACCGGGACAGGGGGCCAATTACTTC.

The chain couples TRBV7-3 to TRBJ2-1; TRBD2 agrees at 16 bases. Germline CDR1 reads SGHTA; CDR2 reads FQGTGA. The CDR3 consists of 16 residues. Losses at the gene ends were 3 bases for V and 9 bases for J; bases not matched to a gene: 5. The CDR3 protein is CASSLTGTSGRGEQFF. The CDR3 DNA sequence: TGTGCCAGCAGCTTGACAGGGACTAGCGGGAGGGGTGAGCAGTTCTTC. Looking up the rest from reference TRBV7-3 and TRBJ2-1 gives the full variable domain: GAGVSQTPSNKVTEKGKYVELRCDPISGHTALYWYRQSLGQGPEFLIYFQGTGAADDSGLPNDRFFAVRPEGSVSTLKIQRTERGDSAVYLCASSLTGTSGRGEQFFGPGTRLTVL.

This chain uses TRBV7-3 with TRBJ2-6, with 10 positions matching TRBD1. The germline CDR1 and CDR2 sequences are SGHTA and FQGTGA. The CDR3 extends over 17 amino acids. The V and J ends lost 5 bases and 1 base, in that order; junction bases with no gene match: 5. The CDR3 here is CASSPGTGDSGANVLTF. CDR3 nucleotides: TGTGCCAGCAGCCCCGGGACAGGGGATTCTGGGGCCAACGTCCTGACTTTC. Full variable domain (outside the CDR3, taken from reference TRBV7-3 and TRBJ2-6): GAGVSQTPSNKVTEKGKYVELRCDPISGHTALYWYRQSLGQGPEFLIYFQGTGAADDSGLPNDRFFAVRPEGSVSTLKIQRTERGDSAVYLCASSPGTGDSGANVLTFGAGSRLTVL.

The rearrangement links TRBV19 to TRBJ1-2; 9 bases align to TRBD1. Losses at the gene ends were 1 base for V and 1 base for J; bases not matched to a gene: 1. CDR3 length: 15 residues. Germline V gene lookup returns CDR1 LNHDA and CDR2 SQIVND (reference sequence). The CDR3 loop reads CASSIAGQGNYGYTF. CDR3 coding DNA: TGTGCCAGTAGTATAGCGGGACAGGGTAACTATGGCTACACCTTC.

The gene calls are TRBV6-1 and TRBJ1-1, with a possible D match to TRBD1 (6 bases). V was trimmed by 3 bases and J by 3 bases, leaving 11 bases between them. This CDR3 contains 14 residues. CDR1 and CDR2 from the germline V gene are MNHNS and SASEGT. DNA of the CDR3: TGTGCCAGCAGTGATATAGAGGGGGACACTGAAGCTTTCTTT. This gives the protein CASSDIEGDTEAFF.

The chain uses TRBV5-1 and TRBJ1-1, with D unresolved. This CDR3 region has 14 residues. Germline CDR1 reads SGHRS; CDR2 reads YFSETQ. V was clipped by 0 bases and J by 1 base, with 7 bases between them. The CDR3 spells CASSLDSGNTEAFF. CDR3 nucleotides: TGCGCCAGCAGCTTGGATTCGGGGAACACTGAAGCTTTCTTT. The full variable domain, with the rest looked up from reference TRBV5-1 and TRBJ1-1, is KAGVTQTPRYLIKTRGQQVTLSCSPISGHRSVSWYQQTPGQGLQFLFEYFSETQRNKGNFPGRFSGRQFSNSRSEMNVSTLELGDSALYLCASSLDSGNTEAFFGQGTRLTVV.

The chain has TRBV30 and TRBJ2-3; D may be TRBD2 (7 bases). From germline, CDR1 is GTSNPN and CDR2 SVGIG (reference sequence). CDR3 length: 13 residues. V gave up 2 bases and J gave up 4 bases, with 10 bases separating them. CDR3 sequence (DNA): TGTGCCTGGAGTAGGGGGGGCGCAGATACGCAGTATTTT. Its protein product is CAWSRGGADTQYF.

The CDR3 region has the DNA TGCGCCAGCAGCGCCGGCGGGCCTGCAACGAGCTCCTATAATTCACCCCTCCACTTT. It translates to CASSAGGPATSSYNSPLHF. V and J are TRBV5-1 and TRBJ1-6; the D is unclear. This CDR3 has 19 residues. V was clipped by 4 bases and J by 0 bases, with 20 bases between them. Germline CDR1 SGHRS, CDR2 YFSETQ.

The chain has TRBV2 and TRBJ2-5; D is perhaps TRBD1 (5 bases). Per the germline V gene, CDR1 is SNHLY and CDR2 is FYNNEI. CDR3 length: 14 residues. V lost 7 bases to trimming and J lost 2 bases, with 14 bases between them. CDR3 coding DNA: TGTGCCAGCACCGAGAGAAGGGGACAAGAGACCCAGTACTTC. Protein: CASTERRGQETQYF. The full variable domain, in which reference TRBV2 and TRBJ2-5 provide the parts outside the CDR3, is EPEVTQTPSHQVTQMGQEVILRCVPISNHLYFYWYRQILGQKVEFLVSFYNNEISEKSEIFDDQFSVERPDGSNFTLKIRSTKLEDSAMYFCASTERRGQETQYFGPGTRLLVL.

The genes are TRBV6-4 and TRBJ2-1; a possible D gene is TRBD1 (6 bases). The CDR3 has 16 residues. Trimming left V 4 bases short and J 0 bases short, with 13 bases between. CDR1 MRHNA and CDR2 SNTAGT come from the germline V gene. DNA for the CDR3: TGTGCCAGCAGTGCAAGACAGGACTTCTCCTACAATGAGCAGTTCTTC. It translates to CASSARQDFSYNEQFF.

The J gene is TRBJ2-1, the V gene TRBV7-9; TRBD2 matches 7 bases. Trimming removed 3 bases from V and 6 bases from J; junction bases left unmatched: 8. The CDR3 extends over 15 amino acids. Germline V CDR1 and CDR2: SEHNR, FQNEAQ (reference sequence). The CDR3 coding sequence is TGTGCCAGCAGCTTTGGGACTACCACCCCCAATGAGCAGTTCTTC. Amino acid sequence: CASSFGTTTPNEQFF.

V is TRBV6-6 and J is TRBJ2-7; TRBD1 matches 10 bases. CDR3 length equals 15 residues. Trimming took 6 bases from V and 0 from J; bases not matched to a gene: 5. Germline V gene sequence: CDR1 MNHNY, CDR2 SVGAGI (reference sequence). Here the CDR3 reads CASRSGTGASYEQYV. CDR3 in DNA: TGTGCCAGCAGGTCCGGGACAGGGGCCTCCTACGAGCAGTACGTC.

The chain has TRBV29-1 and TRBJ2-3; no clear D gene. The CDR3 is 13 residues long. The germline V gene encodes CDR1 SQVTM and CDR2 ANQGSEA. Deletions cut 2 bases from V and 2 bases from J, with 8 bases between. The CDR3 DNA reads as TGCAGCGTTGAACTTCGGTACACAGATACGCAGTATTTT. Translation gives CSVELRYTDTQYF.

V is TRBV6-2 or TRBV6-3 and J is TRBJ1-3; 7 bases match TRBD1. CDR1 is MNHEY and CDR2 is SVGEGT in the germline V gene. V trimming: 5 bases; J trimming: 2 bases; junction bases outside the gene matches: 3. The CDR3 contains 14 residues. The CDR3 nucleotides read TGTGCCAGCAGTAGACAGGGAGCTGGAAACACCATATATTTT. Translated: CASSRQGAGNTIYF.

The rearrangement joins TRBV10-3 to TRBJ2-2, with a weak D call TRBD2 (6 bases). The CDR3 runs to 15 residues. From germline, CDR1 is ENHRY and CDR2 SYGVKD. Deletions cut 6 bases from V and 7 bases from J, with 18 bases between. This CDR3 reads CAISRGAAEGGELFF. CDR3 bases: TGTGCCATCAGCCGAGGGGCCGCGGAGGGCGGGGAGCTGTTTTTT.

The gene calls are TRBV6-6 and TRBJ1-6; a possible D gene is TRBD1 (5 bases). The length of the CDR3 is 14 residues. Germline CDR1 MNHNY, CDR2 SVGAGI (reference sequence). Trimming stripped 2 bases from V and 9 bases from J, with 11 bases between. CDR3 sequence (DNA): TGTGCCAGCAGTTACGGGGGAGGCGGTTCACCCCTCCACTTT. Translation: CASSYGGGGSPLHF.

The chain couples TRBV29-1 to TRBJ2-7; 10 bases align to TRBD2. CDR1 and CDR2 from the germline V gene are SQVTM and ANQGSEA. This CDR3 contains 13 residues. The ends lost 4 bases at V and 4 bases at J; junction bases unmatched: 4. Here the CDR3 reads CSVALAGRYEQYF. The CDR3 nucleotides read TGCAGCGTTGCACTAGCGGGACGGTACGAGCAGTACTTC.

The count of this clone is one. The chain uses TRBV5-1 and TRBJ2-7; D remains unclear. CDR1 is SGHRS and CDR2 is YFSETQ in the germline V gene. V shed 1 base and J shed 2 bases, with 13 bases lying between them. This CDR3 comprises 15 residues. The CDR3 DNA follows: TGCGCCAGCAGCTTGACGGGTAGGTTCCCCTACGAGCAGTACGTC. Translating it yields CASSLTGRFPYEQYV.

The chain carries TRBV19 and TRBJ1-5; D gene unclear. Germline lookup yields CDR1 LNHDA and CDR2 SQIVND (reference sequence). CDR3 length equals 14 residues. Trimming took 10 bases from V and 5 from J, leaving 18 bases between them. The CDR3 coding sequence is TGTGCCACCTCCGGAGGGTCTAGAGATCAGCCCCAGCATTTT. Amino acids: CATSGGSRDQPQHF.

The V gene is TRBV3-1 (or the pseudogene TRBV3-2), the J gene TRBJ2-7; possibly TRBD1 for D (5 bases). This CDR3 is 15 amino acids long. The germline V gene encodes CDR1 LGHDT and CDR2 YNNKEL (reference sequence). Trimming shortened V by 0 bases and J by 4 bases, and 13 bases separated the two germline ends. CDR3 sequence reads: CASSQDVSGLYEQYF. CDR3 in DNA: TGTGCCAGCAGCCAAGATGTATCAGGGCTGTACGAGCAGTACTTC.

The CDR3: CASSPSTVNEKLFF. The CDR3 coding sequence is TGTGCCAGCTCACCATCCACAGTTAATGAAAAACTGTTTTTT. This chain connects TRBV18 to TRBJ1-4; no definite D call. Trimming shortened V by 2 bases and J by 4 bases, and 8 bases separated the two germline ends. The germline V gene encodes CDR1 KGHSH and CDR2 LQKENI. The CDR3 is made up of 14 amino acids.

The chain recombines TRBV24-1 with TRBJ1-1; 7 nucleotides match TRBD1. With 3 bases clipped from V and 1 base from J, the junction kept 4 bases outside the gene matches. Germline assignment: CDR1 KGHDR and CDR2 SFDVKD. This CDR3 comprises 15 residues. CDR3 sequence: CATSDHRTGNTEAFF. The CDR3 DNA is TGTGCCACCAGTGATCACCGGACAGGGAACACTGAAGCTTTCTTT.

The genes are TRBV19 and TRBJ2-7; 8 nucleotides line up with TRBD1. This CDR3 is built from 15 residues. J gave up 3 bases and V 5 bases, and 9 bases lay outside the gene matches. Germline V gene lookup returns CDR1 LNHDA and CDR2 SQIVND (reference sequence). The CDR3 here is CASSDGQGGNYEQYF. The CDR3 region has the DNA TGTGCCAGTAGTGACGGACAGGGTGGAAACTACGAGCAGTACTTC.

CDR3 coding DNA: TGCGCCAGCAGCTACCGGACAGGGGAGAGCTACGAGCAGTACGTC. Protein product: CASSYRTGESYEQYV. The genes are TRBV4-1 and TRBJ2-7; 9 bases fit TRBD1. Trimming cost V 5 bases and J 3 bases; bases outside gene matches: 8. The CDR3 is 15 amino acids. The germline CDR1 and CDR2 sequences are MGHRA and YSYEKL.

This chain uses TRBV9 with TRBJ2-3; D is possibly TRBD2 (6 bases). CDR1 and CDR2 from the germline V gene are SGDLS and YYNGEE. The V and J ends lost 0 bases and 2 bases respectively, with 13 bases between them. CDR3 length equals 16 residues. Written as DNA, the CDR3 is TGTGCCAGCAGCGTAGCTGGGGCGGGGCCCACAGATACGCAGTATTTT. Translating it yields CASSVAGAGPTDTQYF. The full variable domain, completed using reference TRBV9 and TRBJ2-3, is DSGVTQTPKHLITATGQRVTLRCSPRSGDLSVYWYQQSLDQGLQFLIQYYNGEERAKGNILERFSAQQFPDLHSELNLSSLELGDSALYFCASSVAGAGPTDTQYFGPGTRLTVL.

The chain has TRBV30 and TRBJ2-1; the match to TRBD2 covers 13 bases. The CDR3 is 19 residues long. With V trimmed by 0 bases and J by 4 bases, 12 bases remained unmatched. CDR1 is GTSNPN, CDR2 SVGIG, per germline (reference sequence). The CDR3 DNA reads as TGTGCCTGGAGTGTGTTCAGGGGGACTAGCGGGAAAGCTTACAATGAGCAGTTCTTC. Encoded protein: CAWSVFRGTSGKAYNEQFF.